Shown below are 25 T cell receptor beta chains from a single sample sequenced in a study of Graves' ophthalmopathy and Graves' hyperthyroidism. Amplification from RNA transcripts yielded the TCR beta CDR3 regions. RT-PCR with HTBI primers came first, then second-round multiplex PCR. TCRdb reprocessed the multiplex PCR reads with MiXCR, giving one entry per CDR3 protein. This sample has about 740,000 distinct CDR3 sequences, with 35% to 50% found just once. Sequenced input: peripheral blood. The receptors stem from an adult man with Graves' ophthalmopathy.

This clonotype was counted a few times. The CDR3 coding sequence is TGTGCCAGCAGCTGGGGACCCTCAAGGGGCACTGAAGCTTTCTTT. Amino acids: CASSWGPSRGTEAFF. This chain joins TRBV5-6 and TRBJ1-1; D is possibly TRBD1 (5 bases). Germline V gene lookup returns CDR1 SGHDT and CDR2 YYEEEE. The V end lost 3 bases, the J end lost 4 bases, and 16 bases lay between the germline ends. The CDR3 totals 15 residues.

Points on this clonotype: This may arise from a read error, as a much more abundant clone is one base away. This chain connects TRBV24-1 to TRBJ2-5; D unresolved. The CDR3 contains 15 residues. Trimming left V 2 bases short and J 0 bases short, with 9 bases between. Germline CDR1 reads KGHDR; CDR2 reads SFDVKD. The CDR3 DNA is TGTGCCACCAGTGATTACCGGCGGAACCAAGAGACCCAGTACTTC. The encoded protein is CATSDYRRNQETQYF.

This clonotype occurred a few times. This chain links TRBV29-1 with TRBJ1-1, with 7 bases that match TRBD1. The CDR3 loop spans 15 amino acids. V dropped 5 bases and J dropped 0; count of bases not matched to a gene: 9. Germline CDR1 is SQVTM and CDR2 is ANQGSEA. This CDR3 reads CSVRGDRLMNTEAFF. Here the CDR3 DNA reads TGCAGCGTTCGGGGGGACAGACTAATGAACACTGAAGCTTTCTTT.

This clonotype was observed many times. The chain employs TRBV2 and TRBJ1-2; the D is unclear. The CDR3 is 17 amino acids. Per the germline V gene, CDR1 is SNHLY and CDR2 is FYNNEI. V was shortened by 4 bases and J by 0 bases, with 18 bases between the two germline ends. CDR3 DNA sequence: TGTGCCAGCAGTGTTCCTAGGACGGAGCCTACTAACTATGGCTACACCTTC. Its translation is CASSVPRTEPTNYGYTF.

This clonotype has at least ten counts. The rearrangement uses TRBV29-1 and TRBJ2-7, with 7 bases aligning to TRBD1. In germline, CDR1 is SQVTM, CDR2 ANQGSEA. With V trimmed by 7 bases and J by 11 bases, 20 bases remained unmatched. This CDR3 has 14 amino acids. The CDR3 bases are TGCAGCGCTAGAGACGGACAGGTTGCGCACCAGGAGTACTTC. This translates into CSARDGQVAHQEYF.

Concerning this clonotype: One end of the junction varies from germline; a read error may be responsible. V and J are TRBV15 and TRBJ1-2, with 7 positions matching TRBD1. The CDR3 contains 14 residues. CDR1 LNHNV and CDR2 YYDKDF come from the germline V gene (reference sequence). CDR3 in DNA: TGTGCCAGCAGCCCGCAGGGGGATCTCTATGGCTACACCTTC. This codes for CASSPQGDLYGYTF.

This clonotype showed up many times. The J gene is TRBJ2-7, the V gene TRBV9; no clear D gene. The CDR3 is 12 residues long. Germline lookup yields CDR1 SGDLS and CDR2 YYNGEE. V was cut by 4 bases and J by 6 bases, with 11 bases left in between. The CDR3 spells CASSPGRSEQYF. In DNA form, the CDR3 reads TGTGCCAGCAGCCCCGGGCGGAGCGAGCAGTACTTC.

This clonotype has a handful of counts. The chain joins TRBV5-1 to TRBJ1-1; 7 bases match TRBD1. The CDR3 has 16 residues. V shed 3 bases, J shed 1 base, and the junction held 9 bases outside the gene matches. Germline V gives CDR1 SGHRS, CDR2 YFSETQ. Written as DNA, the CDR3 is TGCGCCAGCAGCTCAAATAACGACAGGGCGAACACTGAAGCTTTCTTT. Translating it yields CASSSNNDRANTEAFF.

V is TRBV7-2 and J is TRBJ2-1, with 8 bases matching TRBD2. Germline V gives CDR1 SGHTA, CDR2 FQGNSA. The CDR3 spans 15 residues. With V trimmed by 0 bases and J by 10 bases, 8 bases remained unmatched. Written as DNA, the CDR3 is TGTGCCAGCAGCTTAGCTAGCGGGGCTACCTACGAGCAGTTCTTC. This sequence encodes CASSLASGATYEQFF.

The genes are TRBV6-6 and TRBJ2-7; weak D call: TRBD1 (6 bases). V lost 8 bases, J lost 3 bases, and 11 bases lay in between. The CDR3 has 12 amino acids. The V gene's germline CDR1 is MNHNY and CDR2 SVGAGI (reference sequence). For the CDR3, the DNA is TGTGCCAGCCACGGACAGTTCTACGAGCAGTACTTC. This codes for CASHGQFYEQYF.

Comment on this clonotype: Its ends do not fully match the called genes, so a read error is possible. V gene TRBV2 combines with J gene TRBJ2-2, with D possibly being TRBD2 (5 bases). CDR1 and CDR2 (germline): SNHLY, FYNNEI. The CDR3 loop spans 14 amino acids. DNA of the CDR3: TGTGCCATCAGTGAACGGGGAAACACCGGGGAGCTGTTTTTT. Encoded protein: CAISERGNTGELFF.

Turning to this clonotype: This sequence may be a read error, since a much larger clone differs from it by one base. The chain carries TRBV20-1 and TRBJ2-5; 9 bases match TRBD2. The CDR3 consists of 13 residues. From germline, CDR1 is DFQATT and CDR2 SNEGSKA (reference sequence). CDR3 region: CSAGFSGREAQYF. DNA for the CDR3: TGCAGTGCTGGATTTAGCGGGAGAGAGGCCCAGTACTTC.

The chain links TRBV12-3 or TRBV12-4 to TRBJ1-1, with TRBD1 identical over 8 bases. V lost 6 bases and J lost 6; bases outside the gene matches: 12. There are 15 residues in the CDR3. This CDR3 reads CASSLRGQGKAEAFF. The CDR3 DNA follows: TGTGCCAGCAGCTTACGTGGACAGGGTAAGGCTGAAGCTTTCTTT.

Many counts were recorded for this clonotype. The chain is built from TRBV5-1 and TRBJ1-6, with D possibly being TRBD1 (5 bases). Germline CDR1 is SGHRS and CDR2 is YFSETQ. The CDR3 sequence is 14 residues long. Trimming cost V 3 bases and J 10 bases, with 14 bases left between them. DNA of the CDR3: TGCGCCAGCAGCTCGGGGGGGATACGGTCACCCCTCCACTTT. The encoded protein is CASSSGGIRSPLHF. The full variable domain, completed using reference TRBV5-1 and TRBJ1-6, is KAGVTQTPRYLIKTRGQQVTLSCSPISGHRSVSWYQQTPGQGLQFLFEYFSETQRNKGNFPGRFSGRQFSNSRSEMNVSTLELGDSALYLCASSSGGIRSPLHFGNGTRLTVT.

There are many counts of this clonotype. The chain couples TRBV7-3 to TRBJ1-3, with TRBD1 matching 8 bases. With 5 bases clipped from V and 9 bases from J, the junction kept 6 bases outside the gene matches. The CDR3 consists of 13 residues. The V gene's germline CDR1 is SGHTA and CDR2 FQGTGA. This chain's CDR3 is CASSPGQGLTIYF. CDR3 DNA: TGTGCCAGCAGCCCAGGACAGGGCCTCACCATATATTTT.

The J gene is TRBJ1-6, the V gene TRBV12-3 or TRBV12-4, with 7 bases aligning to TRBD1. V gave up 6 bases and J gave up 5 bases; unmatched junction bases: 13. The CDR3 spans 17 residues. The CDR3 protein is CASRPSYEGQNNSPLHF. The CDR3 coding sequence is TGTGCCAGCAGGCCTAGTTACGAGGGACAGAATAATTCACCCCTCCACTTT.

This clonotype was recorded many times. The chain links TRBV24-1 to TRBJ1-2; 10 nucleotides align to TRBD1. Germline V gene sequence: CDR1 KGHDR, CDR2 SFDVKD. The CDR3 loop spans 15 amino acids. V lost 4 bases to trimming and J lost 3 bases; unmatched junction nucleotides: 4. The CDR3, as DNA: TGTGCCACCAGTGACCCAGGGACAGGGGACTATGGCTACACCTTC. It codes for CATSDPGTGDYGYTF.

The CDR3: CASSPTGTGSSYEQYF. The CDR3 coding sequence is TGTGCCAGCAGCCCCACCGGGACAGGGAGCTCCTACGAGCAGTACTTC. V gene TRBV2 combines with J gene TRBJ2-7, with 9 bases identical to TRBD1. J was trimmed by 0 bases and V by 6 bases; bases with no gene match: 9. CDR3 length equals 16 residues. Germline lookup yields CDR1 SNHLY and CDR2 FYNNEI.

This clonotype has ten or more counts. The chain links TRBV2 to TRBJ1-2, with 8 bases that match TRBD1. Germline assignment: CDR1 SNHLY and CDR2 FYNNEI. Trimming at V came to 6 bases and at J to 8 bases, leaving 14 bases not matched to a gene. CDR3 length: 15 residues. DNA of the CDR3: TGTGCCAGCAGCCTAATTCAATCAGGGGGCGACGGCTACACCTTC. This gives the protein CASSLIQSGGDGYTF.

This chain connects TRBV29-1 to TRBJ1-1; TRBD1 might be the D (5 bases). CDR3 length: 11 residues. V lost 8 bases to trimming and J lost 6 bases, with 13 bases between them. Germline CDR1 and CDR2: SQVTM and ANQGSEA. The chain's CDR3 is CSLAGTPEAFF. CDR3 nucleotides: TGCAGCTTGGCCGGGACGCCTGAAGCTTTCTTT. Combining the CDR3 with reference TRBV29-1 and TRBJ1-1 gives the whole variable domain SAVISQKPSRDICQRGTSLTIQCQVDSQVTMMFWYRQQPGQSLTLIATANQGSEATYESGFVIDKFPISRPNLTFSTLTVSNMSPEDSSIYLCSLAGTPEAFFGQGTRLTVV.

The chain joins TRBV25-1 to TRBJ1-6; the match to TRBD1 covers 7 bases. CDR3 length: 17 amino acids. Germline assignment: CDR1 MGHDK and CDR2 SYGVNS. Losses at the gene ends were 5 bases for V and 9 bases for J; bases not matched to a gene: 16. CDR3 sequence reads: CASSLSSEGALISPLHF. The CDR3 nucleotides read TGTGCCAGCAGTTTAAGTTCGGAGGGGGCTCTTATTTCACCCCTCCACTTT.

The rearrangement links TRBV12-3 or TRBV12-4 to TRBJ1-5, with 7 nucleotides matching TRBD1. CDR3 length: 14 amino acids. The trim removed 5 bases at V and 4 bases at J, leaving 5 bases unmatched. The CDR3 reads CASSETGENQPQHF. CDR3 in DNA: TGTGCCAGCAGTGAAACAGGGGAGAATCAGCCCCAGCATTTT.

This clonotype was counted once. The chain carries TRBV10-3 and TRBJ1-6; possibly TRBD1 for D (5 bases). The germline V and J ends were trimmed by 6 bases and 7 bases, with 10 bases remaining between them. The CDR3 has 13 amino acids. CDR1 and CDR2 from the germline V gene are ENHRY and SYGVKD. DNA of the CDR3: TGTGCCATCAGGAGCGGGGCCAATTCACCCCTCCACTTT. This encodes CAIRSGANSPLHF.

There are many counts of this clonotype. The chain carries TRBV29-1 and TRBJ2-5; 7 positions match TRBD1. J lost 5 bases, V lost 6 bases, and 3 bases had no gene match. This CDR3 region has 11 residues. The germline V gene encodes CDR1 SQVTM and CDR2 ANQGSEA. In nucleotides, the CDR3 is TGCAGCGTGGGACAGTGGGAGACCCAGTACTTC. The encoded protein is CSVGQWETQYF. Based on the CDR3 plus reference TRBV29-1 and TRBJ2-5, the full variable domain is SAVISQKPSRDICQRGTSLTIQCQVDSQVTMMFWYRQQPGQSLTLIATANQGSEATYESGFVIDKFPISRPNLTFSTLTVSNMSPEDSSIYLCSVGQWETQYFGPGTRLLVL.

Remarks on this clonotype: This may stem from a read error, because a much larger clone lies one nucleotide away. The chain links TRBV29-1 to TRBJ1-2, with unresolved D. CDR3 length: 12 amino acids. Germline V CDR1 and CDR2: SQVTM, ANQGSEA. The CDR3 bases are TGCAGCGTTGAAGATGGGAACTATGACTACACCTTC. Translation: CSVEDGNYDYTF.